This T cell receptor (beta chain) was sequenced in a study of T cell clones after liver transplantation. Study in general: At least one year of complete immunosuppression withdrawal without enzymes over twice normal defined tolerance.

Method: immunoSEQ multiplex PCR; TCRdb's copy keeps in-frame clones and lacks some. The sample shows tens of thousands of clones, less than 90% of them seen only once. V was clipped by 8 bases and J by 9 bases, with 11 bases between them. Germline CDR1 and CDR2: LGHNA and YSLEER. The CDR3 extends over 11 amino acids. Sequencing was performed on CD4+ T cells from blood, taken at the 22-month timepoint. V gene TRBV4-3 combines with J gene TRBJ2-1, with D unclear. This sequence was found in a human patient who received a liver transplant. Some T cells may be the graft donor's. CDR3 protein: CASSSTVEQFF. As DNA, the CDR3 is TGCGCCAGCTCTTCCACGGTTGAGCAGTTCTTC.